This is a list of T cell receptor beta chains from one sample in a study of vaccination and CD4 T cells after COVID-19. TCRdb recomputed calls from the PCR reads with MiXCR, one row per CDR3 protein. The profile covers about 9,100 distinct CDR3 sequences, with approximately 60% appearing a single time and about an eighth taken by the ten largest. For these TCRs, the target antigens are not known. The sequences come from cultured CD4+ T cells from blood, collected after SARS-CoV-2 vaccination. The receptors originated from a human donor with COVID-19. CDR3s include the opening cysteine and the closing phenylalanine or tryptophan. Each record gives: J gene, V gene, D gene, clone size, CDR3 protein, CDR3 DNA. D genes are given only for firm matches. Size is omitted from some rows. Given values are once, few, many or a class for expanded clones.

TRBJ2-3 | TRBV24-1 | - | - | CATSDLRGTDTQYF | TGTGCCACCAGTGATTTGCGAGGGACAGATACGCAGTATTTT
TRBJ1-5 | TRBV6-2/TRBV6-3 | TRBD1 | few | CATRTGGSNQPQHF | TGTGCCACGCGGACAGGGGGAAGCAATCAGCCCCAGCATTTT
TRBJ2-5 | TRBV2 | - | - | CASSDSRGEKETQYF | TGTGCCAGCAGTGATAGCAGAGGGGAGAAAGAGACCCAGTACTTC
TRBJ2-7 | TRBV20-1 | - | few | CSVALGGAFYEQYF | TGCAGTGTAGCGTTAGGGGGTGCGTTTTACGAGCAGTACTTC
TRBJ1-1 | TRBV18 | - | - | CASSPGKTVNTEAFF | TGTGCCAGCTCACCGGGGAAGACAGTGAACACTGAAGCTTTCTTT
TRBJ2-2 | TRBV7-9 | - | once | CASSTGPSNTGELFF | TGTGCCAGCAGCACCGGGCCATCGAACACCGGGGAGCTGTTTTTT
TRBJ1-6 | TRBV10-3 | TRBD1 | few | CAISGTGPNSPLHF | TGTGCCATCAGCGGGACAGGGCCTAATTCACCCCTCCACTTT
TRBJ2-3 | TRBV19 | TRBD2 | - | CASTGTSGGFIDTQYF | TGTGCCAGTACGGGGACTAGCGGGGGGTTTATCGATACGCAGTATTTT
TRBJ2-1 | TRBV2 | TRBD2 | once | CASSETRGAHNEQFF | TGTGCCAGCAGTGAAACGCGGGGGGCCCACAATGAGCAGTTCTTC
TRBJ1-5 | TRBV6-5 | - | - | CASSYTGSNQPQHF | TGTGCCAGCAGTTATACAGGTAGCAATCAGCCCCAGCATTTT
TRBJ1-5 | TRBV7-8 | TRBD1 | - | CASSNRQGAEQPQHF | TGTGCCAGCAGCAATCGACAGGGGGCTGAGCAGCCCCAGCATTTT
TRBJ1-1 | TRBV11-3 | - | - | CASGASSWNTEAFF | TGTGCCAGCGGAGCGAGTAGTTGGAACACTGAAGCTTTCTTT
TRBJ2-3 | TRBV24-1 | - | - | CATSAGTDTQYF | TGTGCCACCAGTGCCGGCACAGATACGCAGTATTTT
TRBJ1-3 | TRBV12-3/TRBV12-4 | - | - | CASNTRSGNTIYF | TGTGCCAGCAATACCCGGTCTGGAAACACCATATATTTT
TRBJ2-7 | TRBV7-9 | - | - | CASSLLGGKDEQYF | TGTGCCAGCAGCTTACTTGGGGGAAAGGACGAGCAGTACTTC
TRBJ1-2 | TRBV6-2/TRBV6-3 | - | - | CASSRTPGSLEGYTF | TGTGCCAGCAGCCGAACCCCGGGGTCCTTAGAGGGCTACACCTTC
TRBJ1-2 | TRBV7-2 | - | few | CASSLAGVGGYTF | TGTGCCAGCAGCTTAGCTGGAGTAGGCGGCTACACCTTC
TRBJ1-2 | TRBV28 | - | once | CASSPPTIGNYGYTF | TGTGCCAGCAGTCCCCCAACGATCGGAAACTATGGCTACACCTTC
TRBJ2-7 | TRBV10-3 | - | - | CAISARANDYEQYF | TGTGCCATCAGTGCTAGGGCTAATGACTACGAGCAGTACTTC
TRBJ1-5 | TRBV7-3 | - | - | CASSLESLGPPLRTCNQPQHF | TGTGCCAGCAGCTTAGAATCCCTAGGGCCCCCGCTTCGGACCTGCAATCAGCCCCAGCATTTT
TRBJ2-5 | TRBV2 | - | - | CASRTDSLLTQYF | TGTGCCAGCAGAACCGACTCCCTTTTGACCCAGTACTTC
TRBJ1-6 | TRBV27 | - | - | CASSLGARSYNSPLHF | TGTGCCAGCAGTTTAGGGGCACGCTCCTATAATTCACCCCTCCACTTT
TRBJ1-2 | TRBV12-3/TRBV12-4 | - | medium-sized | CASSFGAYGYTF | TGTGCCAGCAGTTTTGGAGCATATGGCTACACCTTC
TRBJ2-3 | TRBV20-1 | - | - | CSARVPGSDTQYF | TGCAGTGCTAGAGTACCAGGGTCAGATACGCAGTATTTT
TRBJ2-1 | TRBV27 | TRBD2 | - | CASSSLLRGGNNEQFF | TGTGCCAGCAGTTCCCTCCTGCGGGGGGGTAACAATGAGCAGTTCTTC
TRBJ1-2 | TRBV2 | - | - | CASRIYGYTF | TGTGCCAGCAGGATCTATGGCTACACCTTC
TRBJ2-1 | TRBV6-1 | - | medium-sized | CASSVTLTLGYNEQFF | TGTGCCAGCAGCGTCACCCTTACCTTGGGCTACAATGAGCAGTTCTTC